This T cell receptor beta chain was recovered during a study of vaccination effects on CD4 cells after COVID-19. This CDR3 has 13 amino acids. V gave up 4 bases and J gave up 10 bases, with 14 bases separating them. Germline loops: CDR1 GTSNPN, CDR2 SVGIG (reference sequence). Pools of viral peptides were used by the ViraFEST assay to expand antigen-specific CD4+ T cells ahead of sequencing. Investigators separated out CD4+ T cells once 10 days of culture had passed. Two doses of BNT162b2 or mRNA-1273 vaccine were administered to participants. Sequenced by immunoSEQ multiplex PCR; TCRdb stores in-frame clones only, minus some. The sample contains over 60,000 clones, about 67% of which appear only once. A note on this clone: The antigen is not known.

The rearrangement links TRBV30 to TRBJ1-6; no definite D call. The material was CD4+ T cells from PBMCs cultured with HCoV-229E spike peptides, obtained after COVID-19 vaccination. The source is a human donor who received a COVID-19 vaccine. The CDR3 DNA sequence: TGTGCCTGGACCACAAGGGTACCATCACCCCTCCACTTT. This codes for CAWTTRVPSPLHF. The full variable domain, rest sourced from reference TRBV30 and TRBJ1-6, is SQTIHQWPATLVQPVGSPLSLECTVEGTSNPNLYWYRQAAGRGLQLLFYSVGIGQISSEVPQNLSASRPQDRQFILSSKKLLLSDSGFYLCAWTTRVPSPLHFGNGTRLTVT.